This T cell receptor (beta chain) was captured by sequencing in a study of blood T cell repertoires in COVID-19. The overall study: The United States, Italy and Spain supplied acute and convalescent COVID-19 samples. PBMCs, B-cell-depleted T cells, or T cells were the source of the cDNA or gDNA that made up the material.

There are 16 residues in the CDR3. Germline V lookup: CDR1 LNHDA, CDR2 SQIVND (reference sequence). Trimming shortened V by 7 bases and J by 3 bases, and 19 bases separated the two germline ends. As processed by the authors: Estimates of nucleated cell counts were drawn from the amplification of reference gene primers. The table came from immunoSEQ multiplex PCR; TCRdb's copy has only in-frame clones and leaves some out. V and J calls and clone size are copied from that table; D and trimming were computed from the DNA. The table records around 300,000 clones, more than 80% of them present only once. Enrolment of Seattle patients took place during active infection, and they were followed longitudinally.

Material: peripheral blood. This chain connects TRBV19 to TRBJ2-1, with TRBD2 as a possible D gene (6 bases). The clonotype comes from a woman between 25 and 40 years old with COVID-19, enrolled during active disease. The CDR3 bases are TGTGCCAGTAAGGGGCACCGGGGAGGTGGCTACAATGAGCAGTTCTTC. This sequence encodes CASKGHRGGGYNEQFF.